The clone carrying this T cell receptor beta chain has just one count. The source of the sample is a study of technical replicates of blood from a few donors. Germline CDR1 SGHTA, CDR2 FQGNSA. CDR3 length: 14 amino acids. The V and J ends lost 2 bases and 6 bases respectively, with 14 bases between them. The protocol was immunoSEQ multiplex PCR, while the TCRdb copy is restricted to in-frame clones and leaves out a portion. The sample yields some 80,000 clones, 96% seen once. The receptor's source is a human donor in good health. Sequencing used T cells isolated from PBMCs. V and J are TRBV7-2 and TRBJ2-7; D may be TRBD2 (5 bases). CDR3 sequence reads: CASSLITRLGEQYF. The CDR3 DNA reads TGTGCCAGCAGCTTAATAACTAGACTCGGCGAGCAGTACTTC.